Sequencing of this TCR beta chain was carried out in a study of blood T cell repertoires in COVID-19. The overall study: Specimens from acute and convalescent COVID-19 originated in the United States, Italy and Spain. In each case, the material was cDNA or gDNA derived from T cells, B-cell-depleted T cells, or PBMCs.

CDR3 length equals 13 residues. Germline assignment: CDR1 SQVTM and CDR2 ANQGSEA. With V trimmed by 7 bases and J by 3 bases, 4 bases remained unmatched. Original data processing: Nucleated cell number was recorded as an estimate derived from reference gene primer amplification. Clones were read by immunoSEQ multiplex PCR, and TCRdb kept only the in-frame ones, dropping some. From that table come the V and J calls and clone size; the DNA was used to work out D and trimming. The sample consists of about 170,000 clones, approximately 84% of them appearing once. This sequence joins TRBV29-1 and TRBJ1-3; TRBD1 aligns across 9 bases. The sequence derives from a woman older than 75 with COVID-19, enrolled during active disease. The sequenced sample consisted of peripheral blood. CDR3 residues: CSAQTGGGNTIYF. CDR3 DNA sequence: TGCAGCGCCCAGACAGGGGGTGGAAACACCATATATTTT. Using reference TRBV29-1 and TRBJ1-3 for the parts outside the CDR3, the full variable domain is SAVISQKPSRDICQRGTSLTIQCQVDSQVTMMFWYRQQPGQSLTLIATANQGSEATYESGFVIDKFPISRPNLTFSTLTVSNMSPEDSSIYLCSAQTGGGNTIYFGEGSWLTVV.